This TCR beta chain was sequenced for a study of CD8 T cells in ankylosing spondylitis. Study-level findings and limits: What seemed typical of ankylosing spondylitis blood was a TCR beta motif built from several highly homologous variants. Prior work had noted some motif variants in reactive arthritis blood and synovial fluid. Reports say disease-linked clones showed up significantly more in matched ankylosing spondylitis synovial fluid.

Preparation of TCR beta libraries was done by quantitative 5'-RACE with molecular barcodes. TCRdb analysed the 5' RACE reads with MiXCR anew, one entry per CDR3 protein. The sample lists 200,000 to 250,000 distinct CDR3 sequences; around 10% were seen once. This clonotype has a count of ten or more. The target antigen is unknown. This CDR3 contains 14 residues. The ends were cut back, 5 bases at V and 0 bases at J, with 9 bases in the middle. Germline assignment: CDR1 SGHRS and CDR2 YFSETQ. This sequence was found in a male donor with ankylosing spondylitis or in good health (not recorded which). Sequenced input: blood, either unsorted or a sorted T cell fraction (not recorded which). V is TRBV5-1 and J is TRBJ2-1; a weak D match, TRBD2 (6 bases). The DNA of the CDR3 is TGCGCCAGCAGTGACGGGAGCTCCTACAATGAGCAGTTCTTC. Translating gives CASSDGSSYNEQFF. Full variable domain (remainder filled in from reference TRBV5-1 and TRBJ2-1): KAGVTQTPRYLIKTRGQQVTLSCSPISGHRSVSWYQQTPGQGLQFLFEYFSETQRNKGNFPGRFSGRQFSNSRSEMNVSTLELGDSALYLCASSDGSSYNEQFFGPGTRLTVL.